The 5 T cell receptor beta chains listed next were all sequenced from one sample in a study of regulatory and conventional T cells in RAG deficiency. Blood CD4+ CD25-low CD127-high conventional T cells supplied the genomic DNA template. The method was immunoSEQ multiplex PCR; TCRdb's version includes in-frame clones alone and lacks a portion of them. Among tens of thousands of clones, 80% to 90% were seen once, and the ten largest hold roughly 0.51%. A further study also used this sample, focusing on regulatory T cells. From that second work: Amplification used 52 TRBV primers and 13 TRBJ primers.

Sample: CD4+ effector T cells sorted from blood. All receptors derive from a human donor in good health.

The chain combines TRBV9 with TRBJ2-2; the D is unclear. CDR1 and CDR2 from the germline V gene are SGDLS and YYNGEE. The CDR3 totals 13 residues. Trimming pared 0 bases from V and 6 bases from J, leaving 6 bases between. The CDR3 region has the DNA TGTGCCAGCAGCGTAGGATCGGCCGGGGAGCTGTTTTTT. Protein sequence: CASSVGSAGELFF.

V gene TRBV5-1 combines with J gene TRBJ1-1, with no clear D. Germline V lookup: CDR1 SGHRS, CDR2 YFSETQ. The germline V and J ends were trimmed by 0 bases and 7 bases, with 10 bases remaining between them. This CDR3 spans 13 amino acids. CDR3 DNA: TGCGCCAGCAGCTTGGGGCCGGGATTTGAAGCTTTCTTT. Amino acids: CASSLGPGFEAFF. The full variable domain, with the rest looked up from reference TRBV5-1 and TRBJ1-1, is KAGVTQTPRYLIKTRGQQVTLSCSPISGHRSVSWYQQTPGQGLQFLFEYFSETQRNKGNFPGRFSGRQFSNSRSEMNVSTLELGDSALYLCASSLGPGFEAFFGQGTRLTVV.

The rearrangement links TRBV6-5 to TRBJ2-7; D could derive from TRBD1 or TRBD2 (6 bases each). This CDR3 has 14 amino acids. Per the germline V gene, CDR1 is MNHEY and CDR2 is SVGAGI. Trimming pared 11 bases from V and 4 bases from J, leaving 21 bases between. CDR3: CASTRGRTPYEQYF. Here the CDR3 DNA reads TGTGCCTCAACACGGGGGCGCACACCGTACGAGCAGTACTTC.

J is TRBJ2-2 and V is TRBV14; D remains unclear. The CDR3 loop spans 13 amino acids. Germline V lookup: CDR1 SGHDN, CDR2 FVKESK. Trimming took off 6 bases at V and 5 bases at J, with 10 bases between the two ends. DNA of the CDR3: TGTGCCAGCAGTGGGTATTCGACCGGGGAGCTGTTTTTT. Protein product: CASSGYSTGELFF.

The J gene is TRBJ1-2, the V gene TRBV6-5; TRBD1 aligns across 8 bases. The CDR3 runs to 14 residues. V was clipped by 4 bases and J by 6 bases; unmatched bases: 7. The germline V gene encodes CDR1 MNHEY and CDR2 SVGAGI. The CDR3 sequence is CASSLMEQGDGYTF. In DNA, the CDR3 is TGTGCCAGCAGTTTAATGGAACAGGGGGATGGCTACACCTTC.